This TCR beta chain was identified in a study of T cell responses to AZD1222 COVID-19 vaccine. Trimming pared 1 base from V and 1 base from J, leaving 2 bases between. The germline CDR1 and CDR2 sequences are SGHNT and YENEEA. This CDR3 is 13 amino acids long. Study-wide findings and caveats: Of spike-specific TCRs, nearly half reportedly target regions left unmutated in variants. White British ancestry dominated among donors, who included more females, and clonal diversity was possibly underestimated.

As concerns this clone: Its antigen is currently unknown.

TCRdb's table, derived via immunoSEQ multiplex PCR, lists solely in-frame clones and lacks some. The sample yields 150,000 or so clones, of which the top ten take up around 2.2%. The sample taken for sequencing was peripheral blood. The TCR sequence derives from an adult in good health. The rearrangement links TRBV11-3 to TRBJ1-5; D not certain. The chain's CDR3 is CASSLGSNQPQHF. DNA of the CDR3: TGTGCCAGCAGCTTAGGGAGCAATCAGCCCCAGCATTTT.